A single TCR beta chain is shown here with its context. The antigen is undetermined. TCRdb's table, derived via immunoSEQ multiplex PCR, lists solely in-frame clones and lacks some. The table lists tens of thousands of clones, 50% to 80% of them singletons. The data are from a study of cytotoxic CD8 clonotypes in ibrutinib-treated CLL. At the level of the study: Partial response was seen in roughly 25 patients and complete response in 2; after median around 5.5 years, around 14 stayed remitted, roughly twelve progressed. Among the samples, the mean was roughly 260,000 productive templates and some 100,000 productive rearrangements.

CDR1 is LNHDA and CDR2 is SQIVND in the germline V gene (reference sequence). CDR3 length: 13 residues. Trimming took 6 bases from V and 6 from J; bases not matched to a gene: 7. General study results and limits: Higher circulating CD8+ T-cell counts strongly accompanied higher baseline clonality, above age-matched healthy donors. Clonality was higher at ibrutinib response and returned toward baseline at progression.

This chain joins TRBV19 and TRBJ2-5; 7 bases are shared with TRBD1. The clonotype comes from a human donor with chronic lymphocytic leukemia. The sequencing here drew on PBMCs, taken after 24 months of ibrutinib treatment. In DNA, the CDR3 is TGTGCCAGTAGCTCACAGGGGATGAAGACCCAGTACTTC. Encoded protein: CASSSQGMKTQYF.